This T cell receptor beta chain was identified during a study of Ad26.COV2.S vaccination and SARS-CoV-2 variants. The overall study: Each vaccinee took Ad26.COV2.S intramuscularly, once or twice 56 days apart.

Turning to this clone: Its matching antigen is unknown.

The treatment here: about 20 received Ad26.COV2.S at low or high dose, single or two shots; 5 received placebo; per-sample allocation not given. Repertoires come from day 63 after the first vaccine or placebo injection. Immunization relied on an Ad26 vector, which expressed Wuhan-strain SARS-CoV-2 spike. Study-wide results and limits: Vaccine recipients posted higher spike-specific TCR breadth than their placebo counterparts.

Sequenced by immunoSEQ multiplex PCR; TCRdb stores in-frame clones only, minus some. Of nearly 400,000 clones in the sample, about 91% are singletons; the top ten hold approximately 1.9%. This CDR3 region has 16 residues. From germline, CDR1 is GTSNPN and CDR2 SVGIG (reference sequence). The V and J ends lost 1 base and 3 bases, in that order; junction bases with no gene match: 4. The chain links TRBV30 to TRBJ2-3; 13 bases fit TRBD2. This clonotype was obtained from a person aged 18 to 65 who received the Ad26.COV2.S COVID-19 vaccine or a placebo. This sample comprised peripheral blood, obtained in a trial of Ad26.COV2.S vaccine versus placebo. The CDR3 DNA reads as TGTGCCTGGAGTGGCGGGACTAGCGGGGCGACAGATACGCAGTATTTT. Its protein is CAWSGGTSGATDTQYF.